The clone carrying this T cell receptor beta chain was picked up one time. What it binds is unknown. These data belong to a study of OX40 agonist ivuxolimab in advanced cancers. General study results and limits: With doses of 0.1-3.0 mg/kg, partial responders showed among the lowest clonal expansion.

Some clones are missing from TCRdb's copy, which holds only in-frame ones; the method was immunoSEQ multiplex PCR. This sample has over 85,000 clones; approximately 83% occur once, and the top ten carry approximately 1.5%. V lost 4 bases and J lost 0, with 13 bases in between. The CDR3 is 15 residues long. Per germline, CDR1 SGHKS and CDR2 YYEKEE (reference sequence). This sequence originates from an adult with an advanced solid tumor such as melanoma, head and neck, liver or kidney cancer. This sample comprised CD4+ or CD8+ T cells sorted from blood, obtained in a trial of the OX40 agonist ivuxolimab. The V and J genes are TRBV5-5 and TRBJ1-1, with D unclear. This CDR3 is CASSLIPIMNTEAFF. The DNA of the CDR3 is TGTGCCAGCAGCCTCATCCCGATCATGAACACTGAAGCTTTCTTT.